This TCR beta chain was recorded in a study of blood T cell repertoires in COVID-19. The V gene end was trimmed by 2 bases and the J gene end by 6 bases; junction bases not matched to a gene: 13. CDR3 length: 17 residues. Per germline, CDR1 MNHEY and CDR2 SVGEGT. Clones were sequenced by immunoSEQ multiplex PCR, and TCRdb holds only the in-frame ones, with some missing. The table shows some 300,000 clones, with around 87% occurring only once. The origin of this receptor is an older man with acute or convalescent COVID-19. The sample comprised peripheral blood. The chain couples TRBV6-2 or TRBV6-3 to TRBJ2-3; 8 nucleotides line up with TRBD2. CDR3 amino acids: CASSYRGEAGVGDTQYF. The CDR3, as DNA: TGTGCCAGCAGTTACCGAGGAGAAGCGGGAGTTGGTGATACGCAGTATTTT.